A single sample is the source of the 15 T cell receptor beta chains below, sequenced in a study of control samples from healthy donors and cancer patients. Some clones are missing from TCRdb's copy, which holds only in-frame ones; the method was immunoSEQ multiplex PCR. In the table there are about 38,000 clones, 65% to 85% of which are singletons. The sample comprised PBMCs. Every receptor here comes from a woman aged 55-70 years with lung cancer.

The V gene is TRBV9, the J gene TRBJ1-2; D gene uncertain. CDR1 SGDLS and CDR2 YYNGEE come from the germline V gene. The ends were cut back, 0 bases at V and 0 bases at J, with 6 bases in the middle. The CDR3 totals 14 residues. The CDR3 coding sequence is TGTGCCAGCAGCGTAGATATGGCTAACTATGGCTACACCTTC. It encodes CASSVDMANYGYTF.

V is TRBV27 and J is TRBJ1-6; D might be TRBD1 (5 bases). Trimming pared 8 bases from V and 6 bases from J, leaving 8 bases between. Per germline, CDR1 MNHEY and CDR2 SMNVEV (reference sequence). The length of the CDR3 is 12 residues. In DNA, the CDR3 is TGTGCCAGCGGGACCTCTAATTCACCCCTCCACTTT. It encodes CASGTSNSPLHF.

This clone showed up just a few times. The chain is built from TRBV19 and TRBJ1-6, with unresolved D. This CDR3 has 16 residues. CDR1 is LNHDA, CDR2 SQIVND, per germline (reference sequence). V was shortened by 5 bases and J by 0 bases, with 11 bases between the two germline ends. CDR3 bases: TGTGCCAGTAGTGGGTCCCCGAGCTCCTATAATTCACCCCTCCACTTT. Protein: CASSGSPSSYNSPLHF.

This clone was observed a few times. The chain recombines TRBV7-9 with TRBJ1-2, with D possibly matching TRBD1 (5 bases). The germline V gene encodes CDR1 SEHNR and CDR2 FQNEAQ (reference sequence). The length of the CDR3 is 14 residues. Trimming left V 5 bases short and J 2 bases short, with 12 bases between. This chain's CDR3 is CASSVDSPNYGYTF. The CDR3 nucleotides are TGTGCCAGCAGCGTCGACAGCCCAAACTATGGCTACACCTTC.

CDR3 in DNA: TGTGCCAGCAGCTCAAGACTAGCCCAATTGTACAATGAGCAGTTCTTC. Residues: CASSSRLAQLYNEQFF. The chain links TRBV7-8 to TRBJ2-1; 7 positions agree with TRBD2. The CDR3 consists of 16 residues. After removal of 4 bases from V and 4 bases from J, the junction contained 10 bases not matched to a gene. CDR1 is SGHVS, CDR2 FQNEAQ, per germline.

The J gene is TRBJ2-5, the V gene TRBV20-1, with 8 bases that match TRBD2. The germline V gene encodes CDR1 DFQATT and CDR2 SNEGSKA (reference sequence). The CDR3 is 16 residues long. The trim removed 3 bases at V and 4 bases at J, leaving 13 bases unmatched. The CDR3 here is CSASSLAGVSGETQYF. The CDR3 nucleotides are TGCAGTGCTAGTTCCCTAGCGGGCGTTTCGGGAGAGACCCAGTACTTC.

The rearrangement uses TRBV4-2 and TRBJ2-2, with 12 positions matching TRBD1. V lost 3 bases and J lost 10; bases outside the gene matches: 9. Germline CDR1 and CDR2: LGHNA and YNFKEQ. The CDR3 has 16 residues. CDR3 nucleotides: TGTGCCAGCAGCCACGGGGACAGGGGGCGAGTGGAGGAGCTGTTTTTT. Translated, it gives CASSHGDRGRVEELFF.

The chain combines TRBV5-1 with TRBJ2-2; D could derive from TRBD1 or TRBD2 (5 bases each). CDR3 length: 14 residues. Germline CDR1 is SGHRS and CDR2 is YFSETQ. V was cut by 9 bases and J by 0 bases, with 12 bases left in between. In DNA form, the CDR3 reads TGCGCCACAACCGGGACGACGAACACCGGGGAGCTGTTTTTT. Encoded protein: CATTGTTNTGELFF.

The rearrangement links TRBV3-1 (or the pseudogene TRBV3-2) to TRBJ2-5; D is perhaps TRBD1 or TRBD2 (5 bases each). V was shortened by 8 bases and J by 2 bases, with 18 bases between the two germline ends. The V gene's germline CDR1 is LGHDT and CDR2 YNNKEL (reference sequence). The CDR3 length is 15 residues. In DNA form, the CDR3 reads TGTGCCAGCTCCCGAGGGGACCAGAAGCAAGAGACCCAGTACTTC. Its protein is CASSRGDQKQETQYF.

J is TRBJ2-2 and V is TRBV5-4, with D possibly being TRBD1 (5 bases). The CDR3 sequence is 17 residues long. Germline loops: CDR1 SGHNT, CDR2 YYREEE (reference sequence). V was trimmed by 2 bases and J by 0 bases, leaving 14 bases between them. DNA for the CDR3: TGTGCCAGCAGCTTAGGTGGGGCCCTAGCGAACACCGGGGAGCTGTTTTTT. It is translated as CASSLGGALANTGELFF.

The chain joins TRBV6-5 to TRBJ1-1, with D possibly matching TRBD1 (5 bases). Per germline, CDR1 MNHEY and CDR2 SVGAGI. Trimming cost V 4 bases and J 1 base, with 13 bases left between them. There are 15 residues in the CDR3. The CDR3 DNA is TGTGCCAGCAGTTTTCTAGGGACTGAGAACACTGAAGCTTTCTTT. As protein: CASSFLGTENTEAFF.

The V gene is TRBV7-2, the J gene TRBJ2-3, with 11 positions matching TRBD2. The CDR3 length is 15 residues. From germline, CDR1 is SGHTA and CDR2 FQGNSA. V dropped 1 base and J dropped 10; count of bases not matched to a gene: 7. CDR3 DNA: TGTGCCAGCAGCTTAGGACCACTAGCGGGAGTCGCGCAGTATTTT. Translated: CASSLGPLAGVAQYF.

DNA for the CDR3: TGTGCCAGCAGTTACTCCCAGGGGACGGCGAATTCACCCCTCCACTTT. Amino acid sequence: CASSYSQGTANSPLHF. The chain combines TRBV6-5 with TRBJ1-6, with D possibly being TRBD1 (6 bases). V was shortened by 0 bases and J by 7 bases, with 13 bases between the two germline ends. Germline CDR1 MNHEY, CDR2 SVGAGI. This CDR3 is built from 16 residues.

This chain joins TRBV3-1 (or the pseudogene TRBV3-2) and TRBJ1-5, with D possibly TRBD1 on 6 matching bases. V dropped 0 bases and J dropped 5 bases, with 11 bases sitting between them. This CDR3 region has 15 residues. Germline CDR1 is LGHDT and CDR2 is YNNKEL (reference sequence). CDR3 in DNA: TGTGCCAGCAGCCAAGACCCAGGGGCCGATCAGCCCCAGCATTTT. Protein sequence: CASSQDPGADQPQHF.

This rearrangement joins TRBV6-6 to TRBJ2-1; 8 bases line up with TRBD2. The V and J ends lost 7 bases and 8 bases, in that order; junction bases with no gene match: 13. Germline V gene lookup returns CDR1 MNHNY and CDR2 SVGAGI (reference sequence). This CDR3 region has 15 residues. The chain's CDR3 is CASTDSGSMIYEQFF. The DNA for the CDR3 is TGTGCCAGCACCGACAGCGGGAGTATGATCTATGAGCAGTTCTTC.